These 13 T cell receptor beta chains originate from one sample sequenced in a study of beta chain features in type 1 diabetes. Reverse transcription of all isolated RNA meant that expressed TCRB transcripts were sequenced. Data came from immunoSEQ multiplex PCR; TCRdb stores just in-frame clones and leaves some out. The sample records hundreds of thousands of clones, roughly 12% being singletons. Sequencing used naive CD4+ T cells from blood. The receptors here all came from a man aged 18 to 30 in good health.

The V and J genes are TRBV28 and TRBJ2-1, with TRBD2 identical over 13 bases. With 2 bases clipped from V and 11 bases from J, the junction kept 3 bases outside the gene matches. The germline V gene encodes CDR1 MDHEN and CDR2 SYDVKM. CDR3 length equals 14 residues. The CDR3 DNA reads as TGTGCCAGCAGTTTAGGGACTAGCGGGATTAAGCAGTTCTTC. This translates into CASSLGTSGIKQFF.

This clone was counted between two and nine times. The chain uses TRBV30 and TRBJ2-7; possible D gene TRBD1, 6 bases. The CDR3 extends over 13 amino acids. Germline V gene lookup returns CDR1 GTSNPN and CDR2 SVGIG (reference sequence). Trimming took 1 base from V and 6 from J, leaving 13 bases between them. This chain's CDR3 is CAWSGGRGREQYF. The CDR3 DNA follows: TGTGCCTGGAGTGGTGGCAGGGGACGCGAGCAGTACTTC.

This chain joins TRBV4-2 and TRBJ2-2; 8 bases fit TRBD2. CDR1 LGHNA and CDR2 YNFKEQ come from the germline V gene. V shed 4 bases, J shed 4 bases, and the junction held 8 bases outside the gene matches. The CDR3 has 16 residues. CDR3 DNA sequence: TGTGCCAGCAGCCTAGGACTAGCCAGGGGCACCGGGGAGCTGTTTTTT. Translated, it gives CASSLGLARGTGELFF.

Worth noting for this clone: Within the sample, other DNA sequences also encode this same CDR3. This sequence joins TRBV28 and TRBJ1-2, with D uncertain. Germline-derived CDR1 and CDR2 are MDHEN and SYDVKM. This CDR3 spans 13 amino acids. The ends were cut back, 2 bases at V and 0 bases at J, with 4 bases in the middle. The CDR3 protein is CASSLDSNYGYTF. The CDR3 region has the DNA TGTGCCAGCAGTTTAGACTCTAACTATGGCTACACCTTC.

The V call is TRBV6-5, the J call TRBJ2-7; 8 bases align to TRBD1. Germline-derived CDR1 and CDR2 are MNHEY and SVGAGI. Trimming removed 0 bases from V and 6 bases from J; junction bases left unmatched: 10. There are 16 residues in the CDR3. This CDR3 reads CASSYSWGQVNGEQYF. The CDR3 DNA reads TGTGCCAGCAGTTACTCGTGGGGACAGGTCAATGGCGAGCAGTACTTC.

This clone has only a few counts. The V call is TRBV30, the J call TRBJ2-7; D gene unclear. The germline V gene encodes CDR1 GTSNPN and CDR2 SVGIG (reference sequence). This CDR3 has 16 amino acids. V lost 1 base and J 0 bases, leaving 16 bases between the germline ends. The CDR3 is CAWSGSLVLFSYEQYF. CDR3 in DNA: TGTGCCTGGAGTGGAAGCCTAGTGCTATTCTCCTACGAGCAGTACTTC.

The chain combines TRBV19 with TRBJ2-3; 8 bases map to TRBD1. The CDR3 runs to 14 residues. Germline assignment: CDR1 LNHDA and CDR2 SQIVND (reference sequence). J gave up 6 bases and V 7 bases, and 9 bases lay outside the gene matches. The chain's CDR3 is CASTQTGDADTQYF. The DNA for the CDR3 is TGTGCCAGTACTCAGACAGGGGATGCCGATACGCAGTATTTT. The entire variable domain, with the rest obtained from reference TRBV19 and TRBJ2-3, is as follows: DGGITQSPKYLFRKEGQNVTLSCEQNLNHDAMYWYRQDPGQGLRLIYYSQIVNDFQKGDIAEGYSVSREKKESFPLTVTSAQKNPTAFYLCASTQTGDADTQYFGPGTRLTVL.

The chain links TRBV4-2 to TRBJ2-1, with 8 nucleotides matching TRBD2. Trimming cost V 1 base and J 6 bases; bases outside gene matches: 5. The CDR3 length is 15 residues. Germline values: CDR1 LGHNA, CDR2 YNFKEQ. CDR3 sequence reads: CASSQVERGGNEQFF. The CDR3 DNA reads as TGTGCCAGCAGCCAAGTAGAACGGGGGGGCAATGAGCAGTTCTTC.

The chain links TRBV5-4 to TRBJ2-1, with 9 bases aligning to TRBD1. The CDR3 is made up of 14 amino acids. The germline V gene encodes CDR1 SGHNT and CDR2 YYREEE (reference sequence). The trim removed 4 bases at V and 5 bases at J, leaving 4 bases unmatched. The CDR3 reads CASSHRDRDNEQFF. The CDR3, as DNA: TGTGCCAGCAGCCACCGGGACAGGGACAATGAGCAGTTCTTC.

This clone was detected only a few times. This chain connects TRBV30 to TRBJ1-5; the D gene is possibly TRBD1 (6 bases). This CDR3 region has 16 residues. Per the germline V gene, CDR1 is GTSNPN and CDR2 is SVGIG (reference sequence). The germline V and J ends were trimmed by 4 bases and 0 bases, with 16 bases remaining between them. The CDR3 DNA is TGTGCCTGGACCCGAGGAGGACAGAGTAGCAATCAGCCCCAGCATTTT. Its translation is CAWTRGGQSSNQPQHF.

CDR3 DNA sequence: TGTGCCAGCAGTGTCACGGGGTCCACAGATACGCAGTATTTT. Encoded protein: CASSVTGSTDTQYF. The V call is TRBV6-4, the J call TRBJ2-3; perhaps TRBD2 as D (5 bases). CDR3 length: 14 amino acids. Germline V lookup: CDR1 MRHNA, CDR2 SNTAGT. Trimming removed 4 bases at V and 2 bases at J, with 10 bases between.

The chain has TRBV4-1 and TRBJ1-2; the D is unclear. Germline values: CDR1 MGHRA, CDR2 YSYEKL. Trimming pared 0 bases from V and 3 bases from J, leaving 5 bases between. The CDR3 consists of 13 residues. CDR3 protein: CASSQDLDYGYTF. The CDR3 nucleotides are TGCGCCAGCAGCCAAGATCTCGACTATGGCTACACCTTC.

This clone came up a few times. This chain joins TRBV7-2 and TRBJ2-1; D not certain. V was clipped by 2 bases and J by 2 bases, with 7 bases between them. The CDR3 sequence is 14 residues long. Germline V gene data show CDR1 as SGHTA and CDR2 as FQGNSA. CDR3 loop: CASSLRLAYNEQFF. CDR3 sequence (DNA): TGTGCCAGCAGCTTAAGGCTAGCCTACAATGAGCAGTTCTTC.